Each of the 5 T cell receptor beta chains below was sequenced from the same sample in a study of T cell responses to AZD1222 COVID-19 vaccine. Here immunoSEQ multiplex PCR was the method, and the copy in TCRdb shows in-frame clones only, minus some. The sample lists 100,000 to 150,000 clones; roughly 90% were seen once. The sample here was peripheral blood, taken on day 0 of AZD1222 vaccination. The origin of the receptors is an adult in good health.

The chain has TRBV7-2 and TRBJ2-7; 11 nucleotides line up with TRBD2. Losses at the gene ends were 1 base for V and 10 bases for J; bases not matched to a gene: 9. This CDR3 spans 15 amino acids. Germline CDR1 and CDR2: SGHTA and FQGNSA. The DNA of the CDR3 is TGTGCCAGCAGCTTAGACCCGGGACTAGCGGTGGTCCAGTACTTC. Its protein is CASSLDPGLAVVQYF.

The V and J genes are TRBV7-2 and TRBJ2-7; tentative D call: TRBD2 (5 bases). V lost 1 base and J lost 3, with 10 bases in between. The CDR3 length is 14 residues. Germline lookup yields CDR1 SGHTA and CDR2 FQGNSA. CDR3 DNA sequence: TGTGCCAGCAGCTTAGAGGGTAGCGTCTACGAGCAGTACTTC. Translation gives CASSLEGSVYEQYF. Full variable domain (outside the CDR3, taken from reference TRBV7-2 and TRBJ2-7): GAGVSQSPSNKVTEKGKDVELRCDPISGHTALYWYRQSLGQGLEFLIYFQGNSAPDKSGLPSDRFSAERTGGSVSTLTIQRTQQEDSAVYLCASSLEGSVYEQYFGPGTRLTVT.

V gene TRBV18 combines with J gene TRBJ1-2, with 9 bases aligning to TRBD1. J was trimmed by 4 bases and V by 0 bases; bases with no gene match: 9. The CDR3 covers 17 residues. Germline CDR1 is KGHSH and CDR2 is LQKENI. CDR3 protein: CASSPPSTGGTGYGYTF. Here the CDR3 DNA reads TGTGCCAGCTCACCACCGTCCACAGGGGGCACGGGCTATGGCTACACCTTC.

V and J are TRBV24-1 and TRBJ2-7; D gene uncertain. V lost 2 bases to trimming and J lost 2 bases, with 9 bases between them. Germline V gene data show CDR1 as KGHDR and CDR2 as SFDVKD. This CDR3 is 14 amino acids long. The CDR3 sequence: CATSDWQTPYEQYF. In DNA, the CDR3 is TGTGCCACCAGTGATTGGCAGACCCCCTACGAGCAGTACTTC.

The chain joins TRBV27 to TRBJ2-7; TRBD1 aligns across 7 bases. The CDR3 has 14 residues. Trimming at V came to 3 bases and at J to 3 bases, leaving 5 bases not matched to a gene. The germline gives CDR1 MNHEY, CDR2 SMNVEV (reference sequence). Here the CDR3 reads CASSFSGGIYEQYF. Written as DNA, the CDR3 is TGTGCCAGCAGTTTTTCAGGGGGTATCTACGAGCAGTACTTC.